This T cell receptor beta chain is drawn from a study of blood T cell repertoires in COVID-19. Across the study: Samples of COVID-19 (acute and convalescent) were obtained from the United States, Italy and Spain. The analysed material was cDNA or gDNA that came from T cells, B-cell-depleted T cells, or PBMCs.

The germline V gene has CDR1 SNHLY and CDR2 FYNNEI. With 4 bases removed from V and 5 bases from J, the gap between germline ends came to 8 bases. The CDR3 is 12 residues long. Authors' data handling: Amplification from reference gene primers served as the basis for estimated nucleated cell counts. Clones were read by immunoSEQ multiplex PCR, and TCRdb kept only the in-frame ones, dropping some. Clonal size and the V and J genes are those of that table, whereas D and trimming came from the DNA. Among 190,000 or so clones, approximately 79% were seen once, and the ten largest hold about 14%. The chain uses TRBV2 and TRBJ2-5; perhaps TRBD1 as D (6 bases). This sequence was found in a man aged 45-65 years who had recovered from COVID-19. Specimen: peripheral blood. CDR3 DNA: TGTGCCAGCAGTGGGGGGCTGGAGACCCAGTACTTC. Translating gives CASSGGLETQYF. Using reference TRBV2 and TRBJ2-5 for the parts outside the CDR3, the full variable domain is EPEVTQTPSHQVTQMGQEVILRCVPISNHLYFYWYRQILGQKVEFLVSFYNNEISEKSEIFDDQFSVERPDGSNFTLKIRSTKLEDSAMYFCASSGGLETQYFGPGTRLLVL.